The sequence of this T cell receptor beta chain was determined in a study of cytomegalovirus exposure and HLA in healthy donors. Whole-study results and caveats: A later analysis by the authors found several of the most significant clusters apparently linked to common viral pathogens. Three of the chains that were CMV-associated were confirmed in vitro to be specific for CMV antigens. With later analysis, a missense DCLRE1C variant became linked to TCR beta V- and J-gene trimming.

The CDR3 has 18 amino acids. Trimming left V 3 bases short and J 3 bases short, with 22 bases between. CDR1 is SGDLS, CDR2 YYNGEE, per germline. A note on this clone: What it recognizes is unknown.

Primers included in the PCR were 60 Vbeta and 13 Jbeta primers. Only in-frame clones appear in the TCRdb table, and some are missing; sequencing was by immunoSEQ multiplex PCR. This sample has 100,000 to 150,000 clones, with around 70% found just once. Each donor was healthy, and each was a bone marrow donor. This sequence was found in a male donor in good health and CMV-seronegative. The sample was PBMCs. The V and J genes are TRBV9 and TRBJ2-1; no reliable D call. This CDR3 reads CASSATITTFPIYNEQFF. CDR3 sequence (DNA): TGTGCCAGCAGCGCCACGATAACGACATTCCCCATCTACAATGAGCAGTTCTTC.